This section outlines one T cell receptor beta chain sequence together with its context. This sample was taken from a study of CD8+ T cells in alopecia areata. Study in general: Treated individuals took tofacitinib by mouth, 5 to 10 mg twice daily.

After isolation, RNA underwent reverse transcription to generate cDNA as the sequencing template. Profiling relied on immunoSEQ multiplex PCR, and the TCRdb table lists in-frame clones only, not all of them. The sample shows some 51,000 clones, 90% to 97% of them seen only once. The CDR3 runs to 16 residues. CDR1 is MNHEY and CDR2 is SVGAGI in the germline V gene. V was trimmed by 4 bases and J by 4 bases, leaving 16 bases between them. Sequenced here: CD8+ T cells sorted from blood, sampled at week 0. This TCR derives from a human donor with alopecia areata. The V and J genes are TRBV6-5 and TRBJ2-2; TRBD2 is a possible D gene (5 bases). The CDR3 reads CASSSPTRRGTGELFF. In nucleotides, the CDR3 is TGTGCCAGCAGTTCTCCGACCCGACGGGGCACCGGGGAGCTGTTTTTT.